The 27 T cell receptor beta chains listed next were all sequenced from one sample in a study of cytomegalovirus exposure and HLA in healthy donors. Use of 60 Vbeta and 13 Jbeta primers characterized the PCR. The table came from immunoSEQ multiplex PCR; TCRdb's copy has only in-frame clones and leaves some out. The data hold about 160,000 clones, with approximately 85% observed a single time. What was sequenced was PBMCs. These receptors were taken from a girl aged 2 to 10 in good health and CMV-seropositive.

J is TRBJ2-6 and V is TRBV9; 7 nucleotides match TRBD1. Germline values: CDR1 SGDLS, CDR2 YYNGEE. The CDR3 runs to 16 residues. V gave up 3 bases and J gave up 1 base; unmatched junction bases: 4. The CDR3: CASSDRQGSGANVLTF. For the CDR3, the DNA is TGTGCCAGCAGCGACCGACAGGGATCTGGGGCCAACGTCCTGACTTTC. Looking up the rest from reference TRBV9 and TRBJ2-6 gives the full variable domain: DSGVTQTPKHLITATGQRVTLRCSPRSGDLSVYWYQQSLDQGLQFLIQYYNGEERAKGNILERFSAQQFPDLHSELNLSSLELGDSALYFCASSDRQGSGANVLTFGAGSRLTVL.

The chain links TRBV6-5 to TRBJ1-5, with D perhaps TRBD1 (6 bases). Per germline, CDR1 MNHEY and CDR2 SVGAGI. The CDR3 length is 13 residues. The ends were cut back, 8 bases at V and 7 bases at J, with 15 bases in the middle. CDR3 in DNA: TGTGCCAGCGGGGAGGGGGTTGGCCAGCCCCAGCATTTT. This gives the protein CASGEGVGQPQHF.

The rearrangement uses TRBV4-1 and TRBJ2-3, with 8 bases lining up with TRBD2. The germline gives CDR1 MGHRA, CDR2 YSYEKL. The CDR3 spans 16 residues. V gave up 4 bases and J gave up 4 bases; unmatched junction bases: 10. The CDR3: CASSPYRLATPDTQYF. CDR3 bases: TGCGCCAGCAGCCCCTACCGACTAGCGACGCCAGATACGCAGTATTTT.

Within the sample, this clone is medium-sized (0.01 to 0.1%). The sample contains more than one DNA sequence encoding this CDR3. This chain connects TRBV6-1 to TRBJ2-5, with 12 bases that match TRBD2. The CDR3 is 15 amino acids. With V trimmed by 2 bases and J by 4 bases, 2 bases remained unmatched. From germline, CDR1 is MNHNS and CDR2 SASEGT. CDR3 in DNA: TGTGCCAGCAGTGAACTAGCGGGAGGGCCAGAGACCCAGTACTTC. Translated: CASSELAGGPETQYF.

CDR3 bases: TGTGCCAGCAGCTCAACCTGGCGGGAGGGCCCTTTCTACGAGCAGTACTTC. This sequence encodes CASSSTWREGPFYEQYF. The chain employs TRBV9 and TRBJ2-7; TRBD2 matches at 9 bases. The CDR3 covers 17 residues. CDR1 is SGDLS, CDR2 YYNGEE, per germline. The J segment lost 3 bases and the V segment lost 4 bases, leaving 14 bases of the junction unmatched.

V is TRBV10-2 and J is TRBJ2-5; no definite D call. Trimming pared 6 bases from V and 4 bases from J, leaving 6 bases between. The V gene's germline CDR1 is WSHSY and CDR2 SAAADI. This CDR3 is 11 amino acids long. The CDR3: CASRSSETQYF. CDR3 bases: TGCGCCAGCAGATCCTCAGAGACCCAGTACTTC.

V and J are TRBV7-9 and TRBJ1-4; TRBD1 agrees at 8 bases. The CDR3 length is 15 residues. Per the germline V gene, CDR1 is SEHNR and CDR2 is FQNEAQ (reference sequence). The junction had 5 bases not matched to a gene; V was cut back by 4 bases and J by 4 bases. The DNA of the CDR3 is TGTGCCAGCAGCTCGGGACAGGTCCGTAATGAAAAACTGTTTTTT. Encoded protein: CASSSGQVRNEKLFF.

This rearrangement joins TRBV29-1 to TRBJ1-1; unclear D gene. Trimming removed 6 bases at V and 7 bases at J, with 12 bases between. The CDR3 contains 11 residues. CDR1 is SQVTM, CDR2 ANQGSEA, per germline. CDR3 loop: CSVLNDIEAFF. The CDR3 DNA sequence: TGCAGCGTCCTAAACGATATTGAAGCTTTCTTT.

The gene calls are TRBV6-1 and TRBJ2-1; 8 bases line up with TRBD2. Germline V CDR1 and CDR2: MNHNS, SASEGT. The V gene end was trimmed by 2 bases and the J gene end by 4 bases; junction bases not matched to a gene: 4. This CDR3 comprises 15 residues. The CDR3 nucleotides read TGTGCCAGCAGTGAATTTGCGGGAGGATACAATGAGCAGTTCTTC. Protein: CASSEFAGGYNEQFF.

Comment on this clone: Other DNA sequences in this sample translate to the same CDR3. The chain combines TRBV5-1 with TRBJ2-1; 8 bases are shared with TRBD2. J gave up 0 bases and V 4 bases, and 3 bases lay outside the gene matches. This CDR3 is built from 15 residues. The germline V gene encodes CDR1 SGHRS and CDR2 YFSETQ. CDR3 coding DNA: TGCGCCAGCAGCCCGAGCGGGAGCTCCTACAATGAGCAGTTCTTC. It encodes CASSPSGSSYNEQFF.

The chain employs TRBV7-2 and TRBJ2-7; 9 bases are shared with TRBD2. This CDR3 region has 15 residues. Germline values: CDR1 SGHTA, CDR2 FQGNSA. V lost 4 bases to trimming and J lost 1 base; unmatched junction nucleotides: 5. The CDR3 region has the DNA TGTGCCAGCAGCTCTACTAGCGGGCTATCCTACGAGCAGTACTTC. Amino acid sequence: CASSSTSGLSYEQYF. Based on the CDR3 plus reference TRBV7-2 and TRBJ2-7, the full variable domain is GAGVSQSPSNKVTEKGKDVELRCDPISGHTALYWYRQSLGQGLEFLIYFQGNSAPDKSGLPSDRFSAERTGGSVSTLTIQRTQQEDSAVYLCASSSTSGLSYEQYFGPGTRLTVT.

As DNA, the CDR3 is TGCAGCGTTGAAGAGTTTGTGGGAGTAGGAGGCTACACCTTC. Protein product: CSVEEFVGVGGYTF. V usage is TRBV29-1 and J usage is TRBJ1-2, with unresolved D. This CDR3 has 14 amino acids. Trimming removed 0 bases at V and 8 bases at J, with 16 bases between. Per germline, CDR1 SQVTM and CDR2 ANQGSEA.

The chain has TRBV30 and TRBJ2-3, with 10 bases identical to TRBD1. With 3 bases clipped from V and 4 bases from J, the junction kept 13 bases outside the gene matches. The CDR3 is 17 residues long. CDR1 is GTSNPN and CDR2 is SVGIG in the germline V gene (reference sequence). The CDR3 nucleotides are TGTGCCTGGAGATCTACCGGGACAGGGGTCCCCCCAGATACGCAGTATTTT. Translation gives CAWRSTGTGVPPDTQYF.

This rearrangement joins TRBV30 to TRBJ2-1; 7 bases fit TRBD1. The length of the CDR3 is 14 residues. Unmatched junction bases numbered 6, after V lost 4 bases and J lost 3 bases. CDR1 GTSNPN and CDR2 SVGIG come from the germline V gene (reference sequence). In nucleotides, the CDR3 is TGTGCCTGGATGGGGGACAGCCACTACAATGAGCAGTTCTTC. Translated: CAWMGDSHYNEQFF.

The genes are TRBV4-2 and TRBJ1-5; no clear D. V shed 1 base and J shed 0 bases, with 16 bases lying between them. CDR3 length equals 18 residues. In germline, CDR1 is LGHNA, CDR2 YNFKEQ. CDR3 sequence (DNA): TGTGCCAGCAGCCAAGGGAGCGGAGAGGGAGGTAGCAATCAGCCCCAGCATTTT. Protein: CASSQGSGEGGSNQPQHF.

The rearrangement links TRBV6-6 to TRBJ2-3, with a tentative D call TRBD2 (5 bases). CDR1 is MNHNY, CDR2 SVGAGI, per germline (reference sequence). Trimming left V 6 bases short and J 3 bases short, with 19 bases between. The CDR3 sequence is 16 residues long. In nucleotides, the CDR3 is TGTGCCAGCAGCCCAGGAGGTATAATATATACAGATACGCAGTATTTT. Protein product: CASSPGGIIYTDTQYF.

The chain recombines TRBV19 with TRBJ2-1; 16 nucleotides match TRBD2. There are 15 residues in the CDR3. The germline CDR1 and CDR2 sequences are LNHDA and SQIVND (reference sequence). After removal of 6 bases from V and 9 bases from J, the junction contained 5 bases not matched to a gene. Here the CDR3 DNA reads TGTGCCAGTAGCCCGGGACTAGCGGGAGGGGGTGAGCAGTTCTTC. Protein product: CASSPGLAGGGEQFF.

This rearrangement joins TRBV7-6 to TRBJ2-5; D is uncertain. Germline lookup yields CDR1 SGHVS and CDR2 FNYEAQ. CDR3 size: 13 residues. V lost 0 bases to trimming and J lost 2 bases, with 4 bases between them. As DNA, the CDR3 is TGTGCCAGCAGCTTAGCCATGCAAGAGACCCAGTACTTC. Amino acids: CASSLAMQETQYF.

The V gene is TRBV4-1, the J gene TRBJ2-7; D unclear. Deletions cut 0 bases from V and 3 bases from J, with 15 bases between. CDR3 size: 16 residues. Germline-derived CDR1 and CDR2 are MGHRA and YSYEKL. The CDR3, as DNA: TGCGCCAGCAGCCAAGATCCACGGGTGACCTTCTACGAGCAGTACTTC. This codes for CASSQDPRVTFYEQYF.

Concerning this clone: Other DNA sequences in the same sample also yield this CDR3. The chain employs TRBV4-2 and TRBJ2-5; TRBD1 agrees at 7 bases. CDR1 and CDR2 from the germline V gene are LGHNA and YNFKEQ. V was clipped by 3 bases and J by 2 bases; unmatched bases: 0. The CDR3 has 13 amino acids. DNA of the CDR3: TGTGCCAGCAGCCAGGACAGGCAAGAGACCCAGTACTTC. It translates to CASSQDRQETQYF.

The chain links TRBV5-4 to TRBJ2-3, with 14 positions matching TRBD2. The CDR3 runs 18 residues. The ends lost 5 bases at V and 5 bases at J; junction bases unmatched: 13. The V gene's germline CDR1 is SGHNT and CDR2 YYREEE (reference sequence). The CDR3 reads CASSPRTSGRPYEDTQYF. DNA of the CDR3: TGTGCCAGCAGTCCCAGGACTAGCGGGAGGCCCTACGAAGATACGCAGTATTTT. Full variable domain (outside the CDR3, taken from reference TRBV5-4 and TRBJ2-3): ETGVTQSPTHLIKTRGQQVTLRCSSQSGHNTVSWYQQALGQGPQFIFQYYREEENGRGNFPPRFSGLQFPNYSSELNVNALELDDSALYLCASSPRTSGRPYEDTQYFGPGTRLTVL.

The gene calls are TRBV7-9 and TRBJ2-5, with D perhaps matching TRBD2 (6 bases). V lost 4 bases to trimming and J lost 1 base, with 13 bases between them. The CDR3 consists of 15 residues. Germline V CDR1 and CDR2: SEHNR, FQNEAQ (reference sequence). CDR3 nucleotides: TGTGCCAGCAGCTCGTTCTTAGCGGTCCAAGAGACCCAGTACTTC. Residues: CASSSFLAVQETQYF. The full variable domain, in which reference TRBV7-9 and TRBJ2-5 provide the parts outside the CDR3, is DTGVSQNPRHKITKRGQNVTFRCDPISEHNRLYWYRQTLGQGPEFLTYFQNEAQLEKSRLLSDRFSAERPKGSFSTLEIQRTEQGDSAMYLCASSSFLAVQETQYFGPGTRLLVL.

The J gene is TRBJ1-1, the V gene TRBV7-9, with 9 bases lining up with TRBD1. V was clipped by 5 bases and J by 2 bases; unmatched bases: 3. The CDR3 is 14 amino acids. The germline V gene has CDR1 SEHNR and CDR2 FQNEAQ (reference sequence). As DNA, the CDR3 is TGTGCCAGCAGCCAGGGACAGGGTAACACTGAAGCTTTCTTT. Translating it yields CASSQGQGNTEAFF. Together with reference TRBV7-9 and TRBJ1-1, the CDR3 gives the full variable domain: DTGVSQNPRHKITKRGQNVTFRCDPISEHNRLYWYRQTLGQGPEFLTYFQNEAQLEKSRLLSDRFSAERPKGSFSTLEIQRTEQGDSAMYLCASSQGQGNTEAFFGQGTRLTVV.

This chain uses TRBV9 with TRBJ2-2, with TRBD1 matching over 7 bases. The CDR3 loop spans 17 amino acids. The V gene's germline CDR1 is SGDLS and CDR2 YYNGEE. The V gene end was trimmed by 4 bases and the J gene end by 2 bases; junction bases not matched to a gene: 11. The CDR3 DNA reads as TGTGCCAGCAGCCTCCGAGGCCAGGGGGTAAACACCGGGGAGCTGTTTTTT. Its translation: CASSLRGQGVNTGELFF. Looking up the rest from reference TRBV9 and TRBJ2-2 gives the full variable domain: DSGVTQTPKHLITATGQRVTLRCSPRSGDLSVYWYQQSLDQGLQFLIQYYNGEERAKGNILERFSAQQFPDLHSELNLSSLELGDSALYFCASSLRGQGVNTGELFFGEGSRLTVL.

Only one count was recorded for this clone. The chain carries TRBV10-3 and TRBJ2-5; TRBD2 might be the D (6 bases). The CDR3 spans 13 residues. Germline V gene data show CDR1 as ENHRY and CDR2 as SYGVKD. Trimming left V 3 bases short and J 7 bases short, with 12 bases between. The CDR3 DNA sequence: TGTGCCATCAGTGACGACGGGGGTTCGACCCAGTACTTC. This codes for CAISDDGGSTQYF.

In its sample, this clone was seen a few times. The rearrangement links TRBV7-3 to TRBJ1-1, with D perhaps matching TRBD1 (5 bases). Trimming pared 3 bases from V and 8 bases from J, leaving 13 bases between. Per the germline V gene, CDR1 is SGHTA and CDR2 is FQGTGA. The CDR3 is 13 amino acids. The CDR3 sequence: CASSLTVSTEAFF. CDR3 DNA: TGTGCCAGCAGCTTGACAGTATCAACCGAAGCTTTCTTT.

V is TRBV6-5 and J is TRBJ1-2; 11 bases map to TRBD1. The V and J ends lost 2 bases and 4 bases, in that order; junction bases with no gene match: 3. This CDR3 is built from 15 residues. Per germline, CDR1 MNHEY and CDR2 SVGAGI. The CDR3 sequence is CASSYGTGGAYGYTF. The CDR3 region has the DNA TGTGCCAGCAGTTACGGGACAGGGGGTGCCTATGGCTACACCTTC.